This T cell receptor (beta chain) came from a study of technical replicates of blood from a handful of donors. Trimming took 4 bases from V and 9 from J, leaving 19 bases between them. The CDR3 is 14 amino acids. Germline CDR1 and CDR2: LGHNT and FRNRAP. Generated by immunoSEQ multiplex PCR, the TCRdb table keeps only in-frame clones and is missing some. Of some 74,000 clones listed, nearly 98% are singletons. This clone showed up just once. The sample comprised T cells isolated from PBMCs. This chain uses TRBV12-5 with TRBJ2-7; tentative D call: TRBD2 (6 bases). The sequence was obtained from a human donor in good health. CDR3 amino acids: CASGSAGTPAGQYF. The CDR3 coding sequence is TGTGCTAGTGGTTCCGCCGGGACTCCGGCAGGGCAGTACTTC.